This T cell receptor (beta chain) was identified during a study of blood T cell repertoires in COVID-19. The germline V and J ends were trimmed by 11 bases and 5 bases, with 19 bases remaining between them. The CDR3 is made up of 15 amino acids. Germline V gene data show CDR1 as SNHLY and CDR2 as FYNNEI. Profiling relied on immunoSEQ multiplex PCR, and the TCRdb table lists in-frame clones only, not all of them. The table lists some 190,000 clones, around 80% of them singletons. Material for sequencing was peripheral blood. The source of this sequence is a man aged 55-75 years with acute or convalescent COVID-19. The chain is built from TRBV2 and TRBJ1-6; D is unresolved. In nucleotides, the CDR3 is TGTGCCTCTACCCTTCAAGAGGTAGATAATTCACCCCTCCACTTT. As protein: CASTLQEVDNSPLHF.